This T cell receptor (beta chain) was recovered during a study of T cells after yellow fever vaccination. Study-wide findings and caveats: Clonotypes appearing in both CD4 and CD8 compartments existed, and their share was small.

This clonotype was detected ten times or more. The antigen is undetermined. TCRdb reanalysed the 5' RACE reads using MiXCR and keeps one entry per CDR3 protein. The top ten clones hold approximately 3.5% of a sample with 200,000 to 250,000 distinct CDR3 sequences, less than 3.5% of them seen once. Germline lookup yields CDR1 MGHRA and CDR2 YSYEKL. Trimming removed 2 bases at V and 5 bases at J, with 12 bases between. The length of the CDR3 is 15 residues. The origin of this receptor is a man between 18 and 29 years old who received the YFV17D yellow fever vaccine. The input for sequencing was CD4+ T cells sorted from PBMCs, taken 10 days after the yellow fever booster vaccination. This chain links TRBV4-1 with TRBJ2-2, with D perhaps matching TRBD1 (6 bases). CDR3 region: CASSQTGFGTGELFF. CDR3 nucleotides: TGCGCCAGCAGCCAAACAGGGTTCGGGACCGGGGAGCTGTTTTTT.